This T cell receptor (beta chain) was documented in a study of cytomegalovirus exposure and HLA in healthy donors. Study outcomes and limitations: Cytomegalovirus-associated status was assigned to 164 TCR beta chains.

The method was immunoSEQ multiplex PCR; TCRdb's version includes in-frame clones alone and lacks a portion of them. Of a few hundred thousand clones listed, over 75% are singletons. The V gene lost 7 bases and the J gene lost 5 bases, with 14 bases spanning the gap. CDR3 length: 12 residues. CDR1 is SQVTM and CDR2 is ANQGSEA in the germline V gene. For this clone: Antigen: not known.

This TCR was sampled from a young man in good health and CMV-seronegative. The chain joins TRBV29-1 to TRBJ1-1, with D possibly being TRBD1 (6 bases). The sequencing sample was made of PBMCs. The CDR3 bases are TGCAGCGCCCGAGAGGGGGAAACTGAAGCTTTCTTT. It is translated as CSAREGETEAFF.